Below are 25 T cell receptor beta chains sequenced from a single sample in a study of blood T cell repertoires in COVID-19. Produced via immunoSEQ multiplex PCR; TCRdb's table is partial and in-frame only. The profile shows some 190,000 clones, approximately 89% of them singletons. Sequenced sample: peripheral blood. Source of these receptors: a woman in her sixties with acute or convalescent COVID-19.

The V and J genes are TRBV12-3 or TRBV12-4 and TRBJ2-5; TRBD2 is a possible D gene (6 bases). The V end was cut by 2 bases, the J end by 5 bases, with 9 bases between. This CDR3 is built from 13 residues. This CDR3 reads CASSLTGVETQYF. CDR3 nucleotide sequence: TGTGCCAGCAGTTTAACGGGGGTGGAGACCCAGTACTTC.

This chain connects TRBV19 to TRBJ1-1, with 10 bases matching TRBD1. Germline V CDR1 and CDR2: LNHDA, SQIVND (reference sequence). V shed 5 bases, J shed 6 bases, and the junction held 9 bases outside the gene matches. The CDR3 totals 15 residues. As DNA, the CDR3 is TGTGCCAGTAGTGCGACAGGGGGCATAGCGGCTGAAGCTTTCTTT. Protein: CASSATGGIAAEAFF.

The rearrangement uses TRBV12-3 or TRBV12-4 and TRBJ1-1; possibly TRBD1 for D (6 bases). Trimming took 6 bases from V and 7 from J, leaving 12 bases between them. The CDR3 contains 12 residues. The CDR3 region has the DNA TGTGCCAGCAGGCTGGACAGCCATGAAGCTTTCTTT. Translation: CASRLDSHEAFF.

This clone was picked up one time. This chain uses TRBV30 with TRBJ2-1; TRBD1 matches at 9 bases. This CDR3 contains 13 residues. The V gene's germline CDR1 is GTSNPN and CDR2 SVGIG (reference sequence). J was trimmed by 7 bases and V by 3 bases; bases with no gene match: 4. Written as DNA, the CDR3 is TGTGCCTGGAGCCGGGACAGGGTAAATGAGCAGTTCTTC. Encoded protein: CAWSRDRVNEQFF.

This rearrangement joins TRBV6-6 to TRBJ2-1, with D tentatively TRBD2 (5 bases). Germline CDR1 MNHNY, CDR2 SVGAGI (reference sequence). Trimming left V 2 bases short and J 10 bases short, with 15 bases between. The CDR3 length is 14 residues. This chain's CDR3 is CASSYGLLVVEQFF. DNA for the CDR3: TGTGCCAGCAGTTACGGACTCCTCGTGGTAGAGCAGTTCTTC.

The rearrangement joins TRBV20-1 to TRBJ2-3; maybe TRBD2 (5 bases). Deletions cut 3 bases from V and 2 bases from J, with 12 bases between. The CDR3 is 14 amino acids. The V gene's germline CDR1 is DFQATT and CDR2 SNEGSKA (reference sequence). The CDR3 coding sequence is TGCAGTGCTAGTGTTAAGCGGAACACAGATACGCAGTATTTT. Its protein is CSASVKRNTDTQYF.

The CDR3 bases are TGCAGCGTCGGAGGGACAGTCGCTGGAAACACCATATATTTT. Its protein product is CSVGGTVAGNTIYF. The rearrangement links TRBV29-1 to TRBJ1-3; 7 nucleotides match TRBD1. Germline loops: CDR1 SQVTM, CDR2 ANQGSEA. The trim removed 6 bases at V and 2 bases at J, leaving 7 bases unmatched. The CDR3 is 14 amino acids.

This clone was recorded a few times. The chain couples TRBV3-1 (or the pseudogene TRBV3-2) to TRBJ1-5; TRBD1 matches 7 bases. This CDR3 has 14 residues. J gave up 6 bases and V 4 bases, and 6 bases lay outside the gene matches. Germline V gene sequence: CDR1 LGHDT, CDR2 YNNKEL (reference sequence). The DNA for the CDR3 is TGTGCCAGCAGCCGGGGTAGGGGGCCTCAGCCCCAGCATTTT. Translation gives CASSRGRGPQPQHF.

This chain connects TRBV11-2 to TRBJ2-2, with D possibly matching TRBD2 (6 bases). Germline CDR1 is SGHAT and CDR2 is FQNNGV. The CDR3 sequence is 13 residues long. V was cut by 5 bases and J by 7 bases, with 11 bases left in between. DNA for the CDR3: TGTGCCAGCAGCCCCCCGGGACTCGGGGAGCTGTTTTTT. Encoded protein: CASSPPGLGELFF. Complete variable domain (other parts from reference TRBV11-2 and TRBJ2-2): EAGVAQSPRYKIIEKRQSVAFWCNPISGHATLYWYQQILGQGPKLLIQFQNNGVVDDSQLPKDRFSAERLKGVDSTLKIQPAKLEDSAVYLCASSPPGLGELFFGEGSRLTVL.

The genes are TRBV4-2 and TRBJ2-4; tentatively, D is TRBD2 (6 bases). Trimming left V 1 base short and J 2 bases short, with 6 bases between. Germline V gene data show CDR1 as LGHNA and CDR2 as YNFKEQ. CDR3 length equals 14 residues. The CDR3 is CASSQGGTKNIQYF. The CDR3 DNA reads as TGTGCCAGCAGCCAAGGCGGGACCAAAAACATTCAGTACTTC.

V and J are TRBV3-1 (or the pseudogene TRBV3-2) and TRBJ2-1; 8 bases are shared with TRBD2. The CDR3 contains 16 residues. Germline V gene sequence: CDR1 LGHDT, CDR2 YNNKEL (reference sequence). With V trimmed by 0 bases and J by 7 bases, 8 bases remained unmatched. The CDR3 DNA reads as TGTGCCAGCAGCCAAGAACCTAGCGGGCACAAAAATGAGCAGTTCTTC. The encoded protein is CASSQEPSGHKNEQFF.

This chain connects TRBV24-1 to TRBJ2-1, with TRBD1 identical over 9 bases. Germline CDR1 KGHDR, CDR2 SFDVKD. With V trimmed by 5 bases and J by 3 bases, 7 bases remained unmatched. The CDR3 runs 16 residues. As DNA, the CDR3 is TGTGCCACCAGTGCCTGGGGGACAGGGAGCTACAATGAGCAGTTCTTC. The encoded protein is CATSAWGTGSYNEQFF.

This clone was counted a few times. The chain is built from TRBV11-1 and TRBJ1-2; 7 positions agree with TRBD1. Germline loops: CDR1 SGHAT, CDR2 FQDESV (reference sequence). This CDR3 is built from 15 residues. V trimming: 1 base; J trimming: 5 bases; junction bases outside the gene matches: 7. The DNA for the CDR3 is TGTGCCAGCAGCTTAGAGAGCAGGGGGACATATGGCTACACCTTC. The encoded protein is CASSLESRGTYGYTF.

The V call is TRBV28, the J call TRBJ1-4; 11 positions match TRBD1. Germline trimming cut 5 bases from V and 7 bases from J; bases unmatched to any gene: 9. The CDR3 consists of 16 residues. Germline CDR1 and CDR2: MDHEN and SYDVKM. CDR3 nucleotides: TGTGCCAGCAGTCCCGGGACAGGGGGGAGGGGTGAAAAACTGTTTTTT. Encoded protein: CASSPGTGGRGEKLFF.

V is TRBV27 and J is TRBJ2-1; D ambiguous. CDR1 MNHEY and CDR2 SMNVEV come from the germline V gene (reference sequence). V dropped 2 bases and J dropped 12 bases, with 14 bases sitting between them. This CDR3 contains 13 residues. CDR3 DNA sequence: TGTGCCAGCAGTTTAATCATTACATCGGGGCAGTTCTTC. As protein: CASSLIITSGQFF.

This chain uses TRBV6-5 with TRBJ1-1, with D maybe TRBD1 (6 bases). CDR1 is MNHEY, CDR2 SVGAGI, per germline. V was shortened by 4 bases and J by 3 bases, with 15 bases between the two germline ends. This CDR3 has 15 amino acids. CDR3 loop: CASSSLGTSDTEAFF. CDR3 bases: TGTGCCAGCAGTTCCCTCGGGACATCAGACACTGAAGCTTTCTTT.

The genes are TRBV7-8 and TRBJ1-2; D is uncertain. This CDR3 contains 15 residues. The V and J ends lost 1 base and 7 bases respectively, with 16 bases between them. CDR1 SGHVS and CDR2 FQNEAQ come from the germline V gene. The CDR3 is CASSLDGWAATGYTF. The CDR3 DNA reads TGTGCCAGCAGCTTAGACGGTTGGGCAGCAACTGGCTACACCTTC.

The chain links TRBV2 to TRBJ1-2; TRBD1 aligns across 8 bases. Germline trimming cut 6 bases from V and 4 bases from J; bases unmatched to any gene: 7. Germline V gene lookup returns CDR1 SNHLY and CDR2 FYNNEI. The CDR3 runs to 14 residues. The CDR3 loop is CASSADREGYGYTF. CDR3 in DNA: TGTGCCAGCAGCGCGGACAGGGAAGGCTATGGCTACACCTTC.

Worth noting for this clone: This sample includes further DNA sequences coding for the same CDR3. This CDR3 reads CASSPSGSSYNEQFF. The CDR3 nucleotides read TGCGCCAGCAGCCCTAGCGGGAGCAGCTACAATGAGCAGTTCTTC. The gene calls are TRBV5-1 and TRBJ2-1; TRBD2 matches 10 bases. The CDR3 consists of 15 residues. Trimming removed 4 bases from V and 3 bases from J; junction bases left unmatched: 4. CDR1 is SGHRS, CDR2 YFSETQ, per germline.

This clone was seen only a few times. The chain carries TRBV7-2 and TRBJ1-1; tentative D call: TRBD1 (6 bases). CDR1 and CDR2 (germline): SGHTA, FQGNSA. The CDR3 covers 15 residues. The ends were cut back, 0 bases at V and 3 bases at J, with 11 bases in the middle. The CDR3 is CASSLAQGWHTEAFF. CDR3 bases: TGTGCCAGCAGCTTAGCGCAGGGGTGGCACACTGAAGCTTTCTTT.

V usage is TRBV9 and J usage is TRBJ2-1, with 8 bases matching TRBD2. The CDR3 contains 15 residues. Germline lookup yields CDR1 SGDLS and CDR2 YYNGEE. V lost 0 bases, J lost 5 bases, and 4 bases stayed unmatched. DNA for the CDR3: TGTGCCAGCAGCGTAGGGACGGGAGGGCACAATGAGCAGTTCTTC. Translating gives CASSVGTGGHNEQFF. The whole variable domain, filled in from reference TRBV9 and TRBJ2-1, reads DSGVTQTPKHLITATGQRVTLRCSPRSGDLSVYWYQQSLDQGLQFLIQYYNGEERAKGNILERFSAQQFPDLHSELNLSSLELGDSALYFCASSVGTGGHNEQFFGPGTRLTVL.

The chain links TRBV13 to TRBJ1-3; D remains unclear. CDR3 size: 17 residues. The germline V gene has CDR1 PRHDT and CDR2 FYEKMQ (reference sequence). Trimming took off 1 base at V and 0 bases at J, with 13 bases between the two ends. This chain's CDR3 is CASSLVPGLSSGNTIYF. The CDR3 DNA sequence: TGTGCCAGCAGCTTAGTACCCGGACTTAGCTCTGGAAACACCATATATTTT.

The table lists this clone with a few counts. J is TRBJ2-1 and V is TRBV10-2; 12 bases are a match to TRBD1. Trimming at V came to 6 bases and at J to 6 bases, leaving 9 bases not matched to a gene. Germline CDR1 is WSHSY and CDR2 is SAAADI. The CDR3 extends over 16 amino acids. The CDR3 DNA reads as TGCGCCAGCAGGAGAACCGGGACAGGGGGCTCCAATGAGCAGTTCTTC. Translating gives CASRRTGTGGSNEQFF.

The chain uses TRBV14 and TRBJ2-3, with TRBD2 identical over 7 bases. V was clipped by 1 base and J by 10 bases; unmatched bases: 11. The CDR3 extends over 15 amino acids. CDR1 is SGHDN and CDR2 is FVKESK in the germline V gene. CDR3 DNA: TGTGCCAGCAGCCAAGCCCCCGTCAGCGGGACGCCGCAGTATTTT. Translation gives CASSQAPVSGTPQYF. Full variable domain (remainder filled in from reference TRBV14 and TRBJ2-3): EAGVTQFPSHSVIEKGQTVTLRCDPISGHDNLYWYRRVMGKEIKFLLHFVKESKQDESGMPNNRFLAERTGGTYSTLKVQPAELEDSGVYFCASSQAPVSGTPQYFGPGTRLTVL.

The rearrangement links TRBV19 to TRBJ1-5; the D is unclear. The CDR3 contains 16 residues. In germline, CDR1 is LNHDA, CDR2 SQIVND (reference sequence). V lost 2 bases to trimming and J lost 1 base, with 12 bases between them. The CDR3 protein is CASSISRQLSNQPQHF. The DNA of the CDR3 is TGTGCCAGTAGTATAAGCAGGCAGCTAAGCAATCAGCCCCAGCATTTT.